The entry below describes one TCR beta chain. This clonotype appeared a few times. Its antigen has not been determined. Per-nucleotide qualities are absent, and no much larger clonotype sits a single base away. This sample is drawn from a study of T-cell memory formation after mild COVID-19 (dated by TCRdb to about 2021). Some background on the complete study: TCR sequence clusters from the two donors were found to be largely donor specific. In two donors, T-cell clones that expanded and contracted after mild COVID-19 were tracked by sequencing TCRalpha and TCRbeta repertoires over time. The cohort comprised two young, previously healthy adult volunteers, one female and one male. Summary of the overall study and its limitations: SARS-CoV-2 specificity of the second-wave clones peaking on day 37 was not confirmed. Only a couple of mild cases were covered by the study, and larger cohorts that include severe cases with pre-infection samples were considered necessary. Contracting CD4+ clones were located mainly in the CM and EM memory subsets, whereas CD8+ clones were found to be enriched in EMRA. Balanced CD4/CD8 phenotypes were observed for clones contracting from day 15 to 85, whereas a bias towards CD4+ was observed for a second wave of clones expanding from day 15 to 37. The detection of some responding clones in pre-infection memory suggests that pre-existing cross-reactive memory T cells joined the SARS-CoV-2 response.

Ficoll-Paque density gradient centrifugation was the method used to isolate PBMCs. TCRdb names Illumina NovaSeq 6000 as the instrument used. TCRalpha and TCRbeta cDNA libraries were constructed by 5'RACE with constant-segment primers, with sample barcodes and unique molecular identifiers being introduced. RNA was extracted from every sample with Trizol reagent. Library amplification was performed in two PCR steps, and a second sample barcode and Illumina TruSeq adapters were introduced in the second step. The libraries were sequenced on an Illumina NovaSeq using 2 x 150 bp paired-end reads. The authors' analysis ran thus. Demultiplexing of reads and collapsing into UMI-guided consensus sequences were performed with migec v1.2.7. Using mixcr v2.1.11, UMI consensuses were aligned to TRA and TRB V and J templates and then assembled into clonotypes. Expanded or contracted clonotypes were those called significant by both edgeR and NoisET, with noise models trained on biological replicates. edgeR calls used a false discovery rate-adjusted p below 0.01 and a log2 fold-change threshold of 1. As an exploratory analysis of dynamics, max-normalized trajectories of the 1000 most abundant clonotypes were examined with PCA combined with hierarchical clustering. Separately sequenced CD4+ and CD8+ repertoires were used to assign a CD4 or CD8 phenotype to each responding clone. Starting from the raw public reads, TCRdb applied fastp trimming at Q25, assembled clones with MiXCR and retained in-frame beta chains. Rows with one shared CDR3 protein collapse into an entry with the most common genes and DNA. TCRdb, rather than the study authors, made the V and J calls. A total of more than 120,000 distinct CDR3 sequences appear in this sample, approximately 5.7% of them only once. Clones ranked in the top ten supply about 1.9% of the sample.

CDR1 SGHRS and CDR2 YFSETQ were looked up in the germline V gene. Unmatched junction bases come to 3, with V trimmed by 0 bases and J by 1 base. CDR3 length: 16 amino acids, cysteine to phenylalanine. Left in the record is the CDR3 DNA by itself, 48 bases read in frame from the first base. The receptor chain draws on TRBV5-1 and TRBJ2-2, with 7 bases aligning to TRBD1. The clonotype originates from an adult woman who had mild COVID-19 (a few samples of this study predate the infection). The sample titles of this study are shuffled in the database, so cell type and time point are left out; the donor was told from shared clones. The sequenced sample was PBMCs or a T cell subset sorted from them (not recorded which). The DNA is TGCGCCAGCAGCTTGGCTCGGGACAGGAACACCGGGGAGCTGTTTTTT. Its amino acids are CASSLARDRNTGELFF.